These 30 T cell receptor beta chains originate from one sample sequenced in a study of blood T cells in healthy people across ages (dated by TCRdb to the mid-2010s). Receptor amplification or capture employed 5' RACE. Reads for this sample came from an Illumina HiSeq 2500. The second PCR ran for about 7 to 11 cycles and used a J-beta primer mix along with a sample-barcoded 5' primer. TCRdb itself trimmed the public reads at Q25 with fastp, ran MiXCR and retained productive beta chains. One record per CDR3 amino acid sequence lists the most common genes and DNA. The sample table holds 600,000 to 800,000 distinct CDR3 sequences, of which 45% to 60% were seen once. The top ten hold roughly 13% of the sample. Sequencing was done on a sample of blood. The receptors come from a woman at least 80 years old in good health.

With respect to this clonotype: A much more abundant neighbour one base away suggests this may be a read error. This chain links TRBV5-1 with TRBJ1-2; D is unresolved. This CDR3 is built from 14 residues. V lost 4 bases, J lost 7 bases, and 17 bases lay in between. Germline assignment: CDR1 SGHRS and CDR2 YFSETQ. The CDR3 spells CASSPLAKGIGYTF. CDR3 nucleotide sequence: TGCGCCAGCAGCCCGCTCGCCAAGGGCATTGGCTACACCTTC.

A note on this clonotype: Relative to the germline gene, one junction end is altered; a read error may explain this. The chain combines TRBV7-2 with TRBJ1-2; D call uncertain. Germline CDR1 SGHTA, CDR2 FQGNSA. CDR3 length: 15 residues. CDR3 nucleotides: TGTGCCGGCAGCTTTCACGTGCGGCGTAACTATGGCTACACCTTC. As protein: CAGSFHVRRNYGYTF.

V is TRBV29-1 and J is TRBJ2-4, with D possibly TRBD2 on 6 matching bases. There are 14 residues in the CDR3. Trimming shortened V by 4 bases and J by 0 bases, and 10 bases separated the two germline ends. From germline, CDR1 is SQVTM and CDR2 ANQGSEA. CDR3 nucleotides: TGCAGCGTTGTTGTCGGGGGAGCCAAAAACATTCAGTACTTC. Translation: CSVVVGGAKNIQYF.

The chain uses TRBV20-1 and TRBJ2-5; D perhaps matches TRBD1 (5 bases). This CDR3 is built from 13 residues. Germline-derived CDR1 and CDR2 are DFQATT and SNEGSKA (reference sequence). CDR3 loop: CSTLLWGYNEQYF. DNA of the CDR3: TGCAGCACATTACTCTGGGGCTACAATGAGCAGTACTTC.

Here the CDR3 reads CASSVGRGYGYTF. The CDR3 region has the DNA TGTGCCAGCAGTGTGGGTAGGGGCTATGGCTACACCTTC. The chain uses TRBV9 and TRBJ1-2; possible D gene TRBD1, 5 bases. Germline-derived CDR1 and CDR2 are SGDLS and YYNGEE. The CDR3 totals 13 residues. Trimming removed 5 bases from V and 4 bases from J, with 12 bases in between.

The CDR3 region has the DNA TGCAGTGCTGCTGGGGGGCCTCACCTTAATGAGCAGTTCTTC. It encodes CSAAGGPHLNEQFF. The chain uses TRBV20-1 and TRBJ2-1; either TRBD1 or TRBD2 may supply D (6 bases each). Trimming shortened V by 5 bases and J by 7 bases, and 18 bases separated the two germline ends. The V gene's germline CDR1 is DFQATT and CDR2 SNEGSKA (reference sequence). The CDR3 consists of 14 residues.

Ten or more counts support this clonotype. The chain is built from TRBV2 and TRBJ1-6; 7 nucleotides agree with TRBD1. V trimming: 4 bases; J trimming: 3 bases; junction bases outside the gene matches: 3. This CDR3 region has 15 residues. CDR1 is SNHLY, CDR2 FYNNEI, per germline. This CDR3 reads CASSGRDSYNSPLHF. DNA for the CDR3: TGTGCCAGCAGTGGTCGGGACAGCTATAATTCACCCCTCCACTTT.

A few counts support this clonotype. The J gene is TRBJ1-4, the V gene TRBV20-1; the D is unclear. This CDR3 has 13 amino acids. V shed 5 bases and J shed 8 bases, with 15 bases lying between them. The V gene's germline CDR1 is DFQATT and CDR2 SNEGSKA (reference sequence). The CDR3 bases are TGCAGTGCTGCATCTCGAACTGGGGAAAAACTGTTTTTT. Translating gives CSAASRTGEKLFF.

The chain has TRBV5-1 and TRBJ2-3, with TRBD2 matching 13 bases. CDR1 is SGHRS, CDR2 YFSETQ, per germline. V gave up 4 bases and J gave up 0 bases; unmatched junction bases: 11. The CDR3 sequence is 19 residues long. This CDR3 is CASSPQGLAGLYSTDTQYF. The CDR3 coding sequence is TGCGCCAGCAGCCCACAGGGACTAGCGGGACTTTATAGCACAGATACGCAGTATTTT.

V usage is TRBV29-1 and J usage is TRBJ2-3, with D perhaps TRBD1 (6 bases). The CDR3 consists of 14 residues. V was shortened by 6 bases and J by 11 bases, with 24 bases between the two germline ends. Germline V gene lookup returns CDR1 SQVTM and CDR2 ANQGSEA. In DNA, the CDR3 is TGCAGCGTCCCCCCGGGGCCGGGGACATTTGTGCAGTATTTT. This gives the protein CSVPPGPGTFVQYF.

This chain uses TRBV6-1 with TRBJ2-5; a possible D gene is TRBD2 (6 bases). Germline CDR1 reads MNHNS; CDR2 reads SASEGT. The CDR3 has 16 residues. Trimming left V 1 base short and J 5 bases short, with 17 bases between. As DNA, the CDR3 is TGTGCCAGCAGTGAAGTGGAGGGAATAGTAACGGAGACCCAGTACTTC. Amino acid sequence: CASSEVEGIVTETQYF.

The chain carries TRBV12-3 or TRBV12-4 and TRBJ2-2; possibly TRBD1 or TRBD2 for D (5 bases each). Trimming took 5 bases from V and 4 from J, leaving 14 bases between them. CDR3 size: 15 residues. The CDR3 reads CASSPLAGSTGELFF. The CDR3 DNA reads TGTGCCAGCAGTCCCCTAGCAGGGTCCACCGGGGAGCTGTTTTTT.

V and J are TRBV7-6 and TRBJ2-1; TRBD2 aligns across 9 bases. There are 15 residues in the CDR3. The germline CDR1 and CDR2 sequences are SGHVS and FNYEAQ. The junction had 4 bases not matched to a gene; V was cut back by 1 base and J by 6 bases. The CDR3 sequence is CASSLGAGGGNEQFF. The CDR3 DNA sequence: TGTGCCAGCAGCTTAGGAGCGGGGGGCGGCAATGAGCAGTTCTTC. Using reference TRBV7-6 and TRBJ2-1 for the parts outside the CDR3, the full variable domain is GAGVSQSPRYKVTKRGQDVALRCDPISGHVSLYWYRQALGQGPEFLTYFNYEAQQDKSGLPNDRFSAERPEGSISTLTIQRTEQRDSAMYRCASSLGAGGGNEQFFGPGTRLTVL.

This sequence joins TRBV15 and TRBJ2-6, with 9 bases that match TRBD1. Germline V gene data show CDR1 as LNHNV and CDR2 as YYDKDF (reference sequence). V trimming: 2 bases; J trimming: 4 bases; junction bases outside the gene matches: 3. The CDR3 is 16 residues long. Here the CDR3 DNA reads TGTGCCACCAGCAGAAACAGGGGGCTAGGGGCCAACGTCCTGACTTTC. The encoded protein is CATSRNRGLGANVLTF.

This chain connects TRBV14 to TRBJ2-2; a possible D gene is TRBD1 (6 bases). The germline CDR1 and CDR2 sequences are SGHDN and FVKESK. Deletions cut 6 bases from V and 1 base from J, with 9 bases between. The CDR3 has 14 amino acids. The CDR3 DNA reads TGTGCCAGCAGAGGACAGCTGAACACCGGGGAGCTGTTTTTT. Residues: CASRGQLNTGELFF.

The chain couples TRBV3-1 to TRBJ2-7, with D possibly TRBD1 on 5 matching bases. The CDR3 covers 13 residues. V lost 7 bases, J lost 3 bases, and 13 bases lay in between. Germline CDR1 is LGHDT and CDR2 is YNNKEL (reference sequence). CDR3 bases: TGTGCCAGCATCAGCCGACAGATCTACGAGCAGTACTTC. It yields the protein CASISRQIYEQYF.

Many counts were recorded for this clonotype. This chain links TRBV11-2 with TRBJ2-1; D perhaps matches TRBD2 (6 bases). V shed 5 bases and J shed 6 bases, with 14 bases lying between them. The germline V gene has CDR1 SGHAT and CDR2 FQNNGV. The CDR3 is 14 residues long. CDR3 sequence: CASSVQTSPNEQFF. The DNA of the CDR3 is TGTGCCAGCAGCGTCCAGACTAGTCCCAATGAGCAGTTCTTC.

This clonotype was counted ten times or more. V and J are TRBV11-1 and TRBJ2-7, with TRBD2 as a possible D gene (6 bases). V was trimmed by 2 bases and J by 6 bases, leaving 17 bases between them. From germline, CDR1 is SGHAT and CDR2 FQDESV (reference sequence). The CDR3 is 15 amino acids. DNA of the CDR3: TGTGCCAGCAGCTTAAGGGACTCGTACAGATCCGAGCAGTACTTC. This codes for CASSLRDSYRSEQYF.

This clonotype has a count of ten or more. The chain is built from TRBV5-1 and TRBJ2-5; possibly TRBD2 for D (5 bases). V was pared by 1 base and J by 5 bases, with 9 bases between. The CDR3 has 13 residues. Germline assignment: CDR1 SGHRS and CDR2 YFSETQ. CDR3: CASSLSSSETQYF. The DNA for the CDR3 is TGCGCCAGCAGCTTGTCTAGCTCGGAGACCCAGTACTTC.

This chain joins TRBV20-1 and TRBJ1-5; TRBD1 aligns across 7 bases. Looked up from germline, CDR1 is DFQATT and CDR2 is SNEGSKA (reference sequence). The CDR3 totals 15 residues. The ends lost 6 bases at V and 1 base at J; junction bases unmatched: 9. This CDR3 is CSAKKQGISNQPQHF. CDR3 nucleotide sequence: TGCAGTGCAAAAAAACAGGGGATAAGCAATCAGCCCCAGCATTTT.

This chain links TRBV4-3 with TRBJ1-2; D may be TRBD1 (5 bases). Trimming removed 1 base from V and 6 bases from J, with 15 bases in between. The CDR3 totals 15 residues. Per germline, CDR1 LGHNA and CDR2 YSLEER. This chain's CDR3 is CASSQGPGLPHGYTF. DNA for the CDR3: TGCGCCAGCAGCCAAGGTCCGGGGCTACCTCATGGCTACACCTTC.

This clonotype was observed a few times. The chain combines TRBV7-2 with TRBJ2-7; perhaps TRBD2 as D (6 bases). V was pared by 3 bases and J by 6 bases, with 18 bases between. The germline gives CDR1 SGHTA, CDR2 FQGNSA. The CDR3 sequence is 15 residues long. The CDR3 DNA reads TGTGCCAGCAGCTTGAGTGGCGGGGTTCCCGCCGAGCAGTACTTC. Protein: CASSLSGGVPAEQYF.

This clonotype was counted at least ten times. The J gene is TRBJ2-1, the V gene TRBV5-4, with TRBD2 identical over 7 bases. The CDR3 is 16 amino acids. V dropped 3 bases and J dropped 7; count of bases not matched to a gene: 13. CDR1 and CDR2 (germline): SGHNT, YYREEE (reference sequence). In DNA, the CDR3 is TGTGCCAGCAGCTCCGCCGTTCGGACTAGAGGGAATGAGCAGTTCTTC. Amino acids: CASSSAVRTRGNEQFF.

The rearrangement uses TRBV5-1 and TRBJ2-1, with D perhaps matching TRBD1 (6 bases). The CDR3 has 15 residues. In germline, CDR1 is SGHRS, CDR2 YFSETQ. Trimming removed 3 bases from V and 0 bases from J, with 10 bases in between. CDR3 DNA sequence: TGCGCCAGCAGCTCGGACAGAAACTCCTACAATGAGCAGTTCTTC. Translation gives CASSSDRNSYNEQFF.

This clonotype was found many times. The chain uses TRBV6-5 and TRBJ2-1, with 7 bases identical to TRBD1. Germline CDR1 reads MNHEY; CDR2 reads SVGAGI. V shed 6 bases and J 1 base; nucleotides not matched to a gene: 9. The CDR3 covers 16 residues. CDR3 sequence: CASRRQGTASYNEQFF. As DNA, the CDR3 is TGTGCCAGCAGGCGACAGGGAACGGCGTCCTACAATGAGCAGTTCTTC.

The chain joins TRBV11-2 to TRBJ1-2; the D gene is possibly TRBD1 (5 bases). Per the germline V gene, CDR1 is SGHAT and CDR2 is FQNNGV. The CDR3 is 12 amino acids. V was pared by 2 bases and J by 6 bases, with 7 bases between. CDR3 protein: CASSLQGNGYTF. CDR3 in DNA: TGTGCCAGCAGCTTACAGGGTAATGGCTACACCTTC.

The J gene is TRBJ2-7, the V gene TRBV29-1; no reliable D call. The V end was cut by 4 bases, the J end by 0 bases, with 7 bases between. The CDR3 length is 12 residues. Germline loops: CDR1 SQVTM, CDR2 ANQGSEA. In DNA form, the CDR3 reads TGCAGCGTTGGATACAGCTCCTACGAGCAGTACTTC. This gives the protein CSVGYSSYEQYF.

CDR3 nucleotide sequence: TGCAGTGCAGGGAGGGGCTATAATTCACCCCTCCACTTT. This gives the protein CSAGRGYNSPLHF. This chain joins TRBV20-1 and TRBJ1-6; a possible D gene is TRBD1 (5 bases). V was shortened by 6 bases and J by 3 bases, with 9 bases between the two germline ends. CDR3 length: 13 amino acids. The V gene's germline CDR1 is DFQATT and CDR2 SNEGSKA (reference sequence).

Comment on this clonotype: It may be a read error: a sequence one base away is much more abundant. V is TRBV15 and J is TRBJ2-1, with a weak D call TRBD2 (6 bases). The CDR3 extends over 13 amino acids. Germline V gene lookup returns CDR1 LNHNV and CDR2 YYDKDF (reference sequence). The CDR3 nucleotides read TGTGCCACCAGCAGAGGCCCTAGCGATGAGCAGCTCTTC. It encodes CATSRGPSDEQLF.

The gene calls are TRBV7-2 and TRBJ2-3; D is ambiguous. The germline V and J ends were trimmed by 5 bases and 1 base, with 10 bases remaining between them. CDR3 length: 14 residues. Germline V gene data show CDR1 as SGHTA and CDR2 as FQGNSA. CDR3 in DNA: TGTGCCAGCAGCATAGATCCCCGCACAGATACGCAGTATTTT. This gives the protein CASSIDPRTDTQYF.